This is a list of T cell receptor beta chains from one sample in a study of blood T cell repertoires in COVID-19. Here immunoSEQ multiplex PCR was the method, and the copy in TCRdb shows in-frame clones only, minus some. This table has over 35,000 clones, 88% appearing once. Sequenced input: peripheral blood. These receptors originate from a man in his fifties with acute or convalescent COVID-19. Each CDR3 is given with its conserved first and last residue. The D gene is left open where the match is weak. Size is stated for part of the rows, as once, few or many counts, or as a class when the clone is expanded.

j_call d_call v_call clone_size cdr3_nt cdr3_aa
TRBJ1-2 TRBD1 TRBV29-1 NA TGCAGCGTTCGGACAGGGGATGGCTATGGCTACACCTTC CSVRTGDGYGYTF
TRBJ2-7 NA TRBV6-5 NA TGTGCCAGCGCAAGGAGACCCGGCGACTCCTACGAGCAGTACTTC CASARRPGDSYEQYF
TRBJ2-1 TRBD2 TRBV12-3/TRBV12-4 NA TGTGCCAGCGGGCCTAGCGGGGGCAATGGGATCTTC CASGPSGGNGIF
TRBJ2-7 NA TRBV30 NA TGTGCCTGGAGTGGACCGGGCTTAAGGGGCGAGCAGTACTTC CAWSGPGLRGEQYF
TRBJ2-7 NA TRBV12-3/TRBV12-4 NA TGTGCCAGCAGCCCCCGCGCGATCCGCGAGCAGTACTTC CASSPRAIREQYF
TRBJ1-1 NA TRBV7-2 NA TGTGCCAGCAGCCTTTTCCCCGGGGACTCCGCGGGGAACACTGAAGCTTTCTTT CASSLFPGDSAGNTEAFF
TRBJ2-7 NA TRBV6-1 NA TGTGCCAGCAGTGAATGGTGGCGCAGGGACGAGCAGTACTTC CASSEWWRRDEQYF
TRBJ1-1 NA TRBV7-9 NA TGTGCCAGCAGTCCAGGAAAGAACACTGAAGCTTTCTTT CASSPGKNTEAFF
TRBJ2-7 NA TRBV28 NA TGTGCCAGCAGTTTATGGGGGGGTTCTTCCTCCTACGAGCAGTACTTC CASSLWGGSSSYEQYF
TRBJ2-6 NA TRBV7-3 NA TGTGCCAGCAGCAGTACGCCCAGGGCATCCGGGGCCAACGTCCTGACTTTC CASSSTPRASGANVLTF
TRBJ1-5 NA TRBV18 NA TGTGCCAGCTCACCGGGGGACTTTCGGCCCCAGCATTTT CASSPGDFRPQHF
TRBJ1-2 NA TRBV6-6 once TGTGCCAGCAGTTATTTCGACCTCCGGGAGCGCTATGGCTACACCTTC CASSYFDLRERYGYTF
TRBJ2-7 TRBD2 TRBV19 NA TGTGCCAGTAGTATAAGCGGGGACCTCTACGAGCAGTACTTC CASSISGDLYEQYF
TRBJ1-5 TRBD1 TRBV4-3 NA TGCGCCAGCAGCCAAAACCGGGGACAGGGGAATCAGCCCCAGCATTTT CASSQNRGQGNQPQHF
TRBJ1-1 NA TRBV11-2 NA TGTGCCAGCAGCCCTCAGGGAAACACTGAAGCTTTCTTT CASSPQGNTEAFF
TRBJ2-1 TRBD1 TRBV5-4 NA TGTGCCAGCAGCTCGGGACAGTATCAGTTCTTC CASSSGQYQFF
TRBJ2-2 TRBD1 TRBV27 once TGTGCCAGCAGTTGGGACAGAAACACCGGGGAGCTGTTTTTT CASSWDRNTGELFF
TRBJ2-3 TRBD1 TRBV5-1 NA TGCGCCAGCAGGGGGACAGGGAGCACAGATACGCAGTATTTT CASRGTGSTDTQYF
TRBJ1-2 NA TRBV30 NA TGTGCCTGGAGTGATTGGGAGGACTATGGCTACACCTTC CAWSDWEDYGYTF
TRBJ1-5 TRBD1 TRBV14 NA TGTGCCAGCAGCCCCGGACAGGGTTTGAATCAGCCCCAGCATTTT CASSPGQGLNQPQHF
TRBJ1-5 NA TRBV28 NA TGTGCCACCGAAAGAGGCCTTGGCAATCAGCCCCAGCATTTT CATERGLGNQPQHF
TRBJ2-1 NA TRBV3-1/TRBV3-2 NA TGTGCCAGCAGCCAAGCGTCAGTAGAGCAGTTCTTC CASSQASVEQFF
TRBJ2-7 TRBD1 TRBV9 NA TGTGCCAGCAGCCCGAGGACAGGGGAAGACGGTTACGAGCAGTACTTC CASSPRTGEDGYEQYF
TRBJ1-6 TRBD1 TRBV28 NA TGTGCCAGCAGCCCCGCCCAGGGGGGTGGGTCACCCCTCCACTTT CASSPAQGGGSPLHF
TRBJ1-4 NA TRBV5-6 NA TGTGCCAGCAGCTTGTTGTTTATGAACCAGGAAAAACTGTTTTTT CASSLLFMNQEKLFF
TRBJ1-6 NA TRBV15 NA TGTGCCACCAGCAGAGATTTCGGGAATTCACCCCTCCACTTT CATSRDFGNSPLHF
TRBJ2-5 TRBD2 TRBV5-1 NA TGCGCCAGCAGCTTGGTCTTCGACCTAGCGGGAGTGGGAGAGACCCAGTACTTC CASSLVFDLAGVGETQYF
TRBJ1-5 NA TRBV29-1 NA TGCAGCGTTACTATTCGGGGGATGAATCAGCCCCAGCATTTT CSVTIRGMNQPQHF
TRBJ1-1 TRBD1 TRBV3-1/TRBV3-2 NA TGTGCCAGCGGACGACAGGGTGCGGACACTGAAGCTTTCTTT CASGRQGADTEAFF
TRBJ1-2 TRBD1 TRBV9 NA TGTGCCAGCAGCGTAGGGAACAGGGGTAACTATGGCTACACCTTC CASSVGNRGNYGYTF
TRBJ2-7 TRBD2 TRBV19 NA TGTGCCAGTAGTTGGACTAGCGGGAGGTTGGACTCCTACGAGCAGTACTTC CASSWTSGRLDSYEQYF
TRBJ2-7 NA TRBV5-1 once TGCGCCAGCAGCGTGACTTTAAGCTCCTACGAGCAGTACTTC CASSVTLSSYEQYF
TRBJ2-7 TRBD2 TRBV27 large TGTGCCAGCAGTGTTGCTAGCGGGAGGTGGTACGAGCAGTACTTC CASSVASGRWYEQYF
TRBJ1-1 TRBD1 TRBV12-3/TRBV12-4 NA TGTGCCAGCAGGCTTTCGAGACAGGGGAGGGCTTTCTTT CASRLSRQGRAFF
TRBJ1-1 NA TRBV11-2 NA TGTGCCAGCAGCTTAGATAGGGGTGGGAATGAAGCTTTCTTT CASSLDRGGNEAFF
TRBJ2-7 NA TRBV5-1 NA TGCGCCAGCAGCCCTGAGGTCCCCTACGAGCAGTACTTC CASSPEVPYEQYF
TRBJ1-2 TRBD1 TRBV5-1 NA TGCGCCAGCAGCACAGGACAGGGCCAAAACTATGGAGGGTACACCTTC CASSTGQGQNYGGYTF
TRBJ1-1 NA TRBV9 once TGTGCCAGCAGCGTCGACGCGATTTCAGGTGAAGCTTTCTTT CASSVDAISGEAFF
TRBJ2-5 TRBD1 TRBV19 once TGTGCCAGTAGTGGGGACAGAAAAGAGACCCAGTACTTC CASSGDRKETQYF
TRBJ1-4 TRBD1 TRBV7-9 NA TGTGCCAGCAGCCCCGGGACAGTTAATGAAAAACTGTTTTTT CASSPGTVNEKLFF
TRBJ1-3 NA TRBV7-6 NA TGTGCCAGCAGCTTATCACCCACAGGGCAAGCTGGAAACACCATATATTTT CASSLSPTGQAGNTIYF
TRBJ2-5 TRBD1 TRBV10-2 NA TGCGCCAGCAGTGAGTCAGGCAGGGGGCATTATGAGACCCAGTACTTC CASSESGRGHYETQYF
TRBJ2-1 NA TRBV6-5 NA TGTGCCAGCAGGGGGGGGCTATCCTTTTACAATGAGCAGTTCTTC CASRGGLSFYNEQFF
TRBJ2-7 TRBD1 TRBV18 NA TGTGCCAGCTCTCGACAGCCGGGACAGACCTACGAGCAGTACTTC CASSRQPGQTYEQYF
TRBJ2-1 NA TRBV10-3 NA TGTGCCATCACCGAGACAGGGACTGCCTACAATGAGCAGTTCTTC CAITETGTAYNEQFF
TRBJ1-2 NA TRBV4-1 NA TGCGCCAGCAGCCAAACTGTGAACAGCTACTATGGCTACACCTTC CASSQTVNSYYGYTF
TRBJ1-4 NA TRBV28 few TGTGCTTCCCGACTGACTCCTAATGAAAAACTGTTTTTT CASRLTPNEKLFF
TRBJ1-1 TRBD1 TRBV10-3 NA TGTGCCATCAGCCAGGGGGCTGTGAACACTGAAGCTTTCTTT CAISQGAVNTEAFF
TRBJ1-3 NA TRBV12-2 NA TGTGCAAGTCGAAGAACCGGGGACACTAGCTCTGGAAACACCATATATTTT CASRRTGDTSSGNTIYF
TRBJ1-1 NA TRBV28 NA TGTGCCAGCAGTTTATCCCGAAGCGAAGCTTTCTTT CASSLSRSEAFF